A selection of T cell receptor beta chains follows, all from one sample in a study of T cell changes during pregnancy in multiple sclerosis. Clones were sequenced by immunoSEQ multiplex PCR, and TCRdb holds only the in-frame ones, with some missing. The repertoire includes around 100,000 clones, around 92% of them detected once, and 1.9% sits in the top ten. The sequencing used peripheral blood, collected after pregnancy. These receptors originate from a female donor with multiple sclerosis, enrolled in a pregnancy study. CDR3s include the opening cysteine and the closing phenylalanine or tryptophan. Each record gives: D gene, J gene, clone size, V gene, CDR3 protein, CDR3 DNA. A D gene is named only where the DNA matches it firmly. Expanded clones are given a class, and other clones once, few, many or no size at all.

NA | TRBJ2-7 | NA | TRBV27 | CASSLSLAGDEQYF | TGTGCCAGCAGTTTATCGTTGGCAGGGGACGAGCAGTACTTC
TRBD1 | TRBJ2-5 | NA | TRBV11-3 | CASSLGDRGGKETQYF | TGTGCCAGCAGCTTAGGGGACAGGGGGGGAAAAGAGACCCAGTACTTC
NA | TRBJ2-7 | NA | TRBV30 | CAWTPITAYEQYF | TGTGCCTGGACCCCTATAACGGCCTACGAGCAGTACTTC
TRBD2 | TRBJ2-2 | once | TRBV10-3 | CAISVGLAGATGELFF | TGTGCCATCAGCGTCGGACTAGCGGGAGCCACCGGGGAGCTGTTTTTT
NA | TRBJ1-1 | NA | TRBV6-5 | CASSSFRFVNTEAFF | TGTGCCAGCAGTTCTTTCCGGTTCGTGAACACTGAAGCTTTCTTT
NA | TRBJ2-7 | once | TRBV5-6 | CASSLMGGDEQYF | TGTGCCAGCAGCTTGATGGGGGGAGACGAGCAGTACTTC
NA | TRBJ2-1 | NA | TRBV7-9 | CASSVRGGLLSYNEQFF | TGTGCCAGCAGCGTTAGGGGCGGACTACTTTCCTACAATGAGCAGTTCTTC
TRBD1 | TRBJ2-3 | NA | TRBV5-1 | CASSLDRGFPDTQYF | TGCGCCAGCAGCCTGGACAGGGGTTTCCCAGATACGCAGTATTTT
NA | TRBJ1-1 | NA | TRBV2 | CASNLDRNTEAFF | TGTGCCAGCAATTTGGACAGGAACACTGAAGCTTTCTTT
TRBD1 | TRBJ2-3 | NA | TRBV7-3 | CASSSPTGITDTQYF | TGTGCCAGCAGCTCTCCGACAGGGATCACAGATACGCAGTATTTT
NA | TRBJ1-1 | NA | TRBV20-1 | CSAGEDTEAFF | TGCAGTGCCGGGGAGGACACTGAAGCTTTCTTT
NA | TRBJ1-6 | NA | TRBV11-3 | CASSLDPYSPLHF | TGTGCCAGCAGCTTAGATCCCTATTCACCCCTCCACTTT
NA | TRBJ1-5 | NA | TRBV6-1 | CASSEIPGRPVRPQHF | TGTGCCAGCAGTGAAATCCCAGGGCGGCCGGTCAGGCCCCAGCATTTT
TRBD2 | TRBJ2-5 | NA | TRBV5-1 | CASQSGGNQETQYF | TGCGCCAGCCAATCCGGGGGGAACCAAGAGACCCAGTACTTC
TRBD2 | TRBJ2-7 | NA | TRBV7-6 | CASSLVGAGGPNEQYF | TGTGCCAGCAGCTTAGTCGGAGCGGGAGGGCCCAACGAGCAGTACTTC
TRBD1 | TRBJ1-5 | NA | TRBV9 | CASSVAGTGGNQPQHF | TGTGCCAGCAGCGTCGCCGGGACAGGGGGGAATCAGCCCCAGCATTTT
TRBD2 | TRBJ2-1 | NA | TRBV6-4 | CASSPTRGSYNEQFF | TGTGCCAGCAGTCCCACGCGGGGGTCCTACAATGAGCAGTTCTTC
TRBD1 | TRBJ1-1 | NA | TRBV5-1 | CASSLQGASDTEAFF | TGCGCCAGCAGCTTGCAGGGGGCGTCGGACACTGAAGCTTTCTTT
NA | TRBJ1-3 | NA | TRBV5-1 | CASSLGLGTKNTIYF | TGCGCCAGCAGCTTGGGCCTCGGGACTAAAAACACCATATATTTT
NA | TRBJ2-1 | NA | TRBV18 | CASSPLRVYNEQFF | TGTGCCAGCTCACCATTGAGAGTCTACAATGAGCAGTTCTTC
NA | TRBJ2-2 | NA | TRBV19 | CASNPVAYTPNTGELFF | TGTGCCAGTAATCCGGTAGCCTATACTCCGAACACCGGGGAGCTGTTTTTT
TRBD1 | TRBJ1-2 | NA | TRBV4-2 | CASSQDQGALDGYTF | TGTGCCAGCAGCCAAGACCAGGGGGCTTTGGATGGCTACACCTTC
NA | TRBJ2-7 | NA | TRBV7-2 | CASRPEALATGEQYF | TGTGCCAGCCGCCCCGAGGCCTTAGCCACGGGCGAGCAGTACTTC
TRBD2 | TRBJ2-1 | NA | TRBV7-9 | CASRLPGTSRAHEQFF | TGTGCCAGCAGACTGCCCGGGACTAGCAGGGCCCATGAGCAGTTCTTC
NA | TRBJ2-1 | NA | TRBV5-1 | CASSLATSLSGTYNEQFF | TGCGCCAGCAGCTTGGCGACGTCCCTCTCCGGGACCTACAATGAGCAGTTCTTC
NA | TRBJ1-1 | once | TRBV4-2 | CASSQADRSTEAFF | TGTGCCAGCAGCCAAGCCGACAGGTCCACTGAAGCTTTCTTT
NA | TRBJ2-5 | NA | TRBV2 | CASSELFFGNREQETQYF | TGTGCCAGCAGTGAACTTTTTTTTGGGAACAGGGAGCAAGAGACCCAGTACTTC
NA | TRBJ1-1 | NA | TRBV7-3 | CASSRTAKNEAFF | TGTGCCAGCAGCCGCACCGCGAAGAACGAAGCTTTCTTT
TRBD2 | TRBJ2-7 | NA | TRBV30 | CAWRPGLAEYEQYF | TGTGCCTGGCGCCCGGGACTAGCGGAATACGAGCAGTACTTC
TRBD1 | TRBJ2-7 | NA | TRBV18 | CASSPGQFYEQYF | TGTGCCAGCTCACCGGGACAGTTCTACGAGCAGTACTTC
NA | TRBJ2-7 | NA | TRBV28 | CASRRNQGGPYEQYF | TGTGCCAGCAGACGCAACCAGGGCGGACCCTACGAGCAGTACTTC
NA | TRBJ1-1 | NA | TRBV5-1 | CASSLGEGNTEAFF | TGCGCCAGCAGCTTGGGAGAGGGGAACACTGAAGCTTTCTTT
NA | TRBJ2-7 | NA | TRBV18 | CASSPSQGVSYEQYF | TGTGCCAGCTCACCATCGCAGGGTGTTTCCTACGAGCAGTACTTC
NA | TRBJ1-5 | NA | TRBV6-6 | CASIRGGGSNQPQHF | TGTGCCAGCATTAGGGGGGGCGGTTCCAATCAGCCCCAGCATTTT
NA | TRBJ2-7 | NA | TRBV20-1 | CSARAEGQYF | TGCAGTGCTAGAGCTGAGGGGCAGTACTTC
TRBD1 | TRBJ1-5 | NA | TRBV15 | CATSSPGQINSNQPQHF | TGTGCCACCAGCAGTCCGGGACAGATCAATAGCAATCAGCCCCAGCATTTT